This T cell receptor (beta chain) emerged from a study of blood T cell repertoires in COVID-19. In the study overall: COVID-19 samples from acute and convalescent phases originated in the United States, Italy and Spain. PBMCs, B-cell-depleted T cells, or T cells provided the cDNA or gDNA that made up the material.

The Seattle patients, enrolled during active infection, were followed longitudinally. Methods used by the authors: Amplifying reference gene primers gave estimates of nucleated cell counts. Method: immunoSEQ multiplex PCR; TCRdb's copy keeps in-frame clones and lacks some. That table supplies the V and J calls and clone size; D and trimming were determined from the DNA. The sample holds about 160,000 clones; roughly 82% are singletons and the top ten take more than 6%. V was pared by 0 bases and J by 6 bases, with 10 bases between. Germline V gene sequence: CDR1 SGHRS, CDR2 YFSETQ. The CDR3 length is 14 residues.

The source material was peripheral blood. This TCR was sampled from a woman aged 40 to 50 with COVID-19, enrolled during active disease. The chain carries TRBV5-1 and TRBJ1-5; D is ambiguous. The CDR3 DNA reads as TGCGCCAGCAGCTTGGGCGGATCCTCTCAGCCCCAGCATTTT. Protein product: CASSLGGSSQPQHF.